One and the same sample provided the 5 T cell receptor beta chains below, sequenced in a study of early T cells in non-severe SARS-CoV-2 infection (dated by TCRdb to about 2021). The method was 5' RACE. Reads for this sample came from a NextSeq 500. Using fastp trimming at Q25 and MiXCR clonotype assembly, TCRdb reanalyzed the public sequencing data and kept in-frame beta chains. A single entry per CDR3 protein holds the most common genes and DNA from its merged rows. Recorded for this sample are about 60,000 distinct CDR3 sequences; under 15% of them occurred a single time. 4.4% of the sample goes to the ten largest clones. What was sequenced was whole blood. The receptors here all came from an adult who was a healthcare worker with PCR-confirmed SARS-CoV-2 infection or an uninfected control (not recorded which).

This clonotype was seen a few times. The chain is built from TRBV18 and TRBJ2-5; 7 bases line up with TRBD2. This CDR3 is built from 15 residues. The J segment lost 2 bases and the V segment lost 0 bases, leaving 3 bases of the junction unmatched. The germline CDR1 and CDR2 sequences are KGHSH and LQKENI. CDR3 residues: CASSPPSGGQETQYF. CDR3 DNA sequence: TGTGCCAGCTCACCACCGTCGGGAGGACAAGAGACCCAGTACTTC.

This clonotype was counted many times. V is TRBV4-3 and J is TRBJ2-7; TRBD2 matches at 10 bases. Germline V gene lookup returns CDR1 LGHNA and CDR2 YSLEER. J was trimmed by 0 bases and V by 0 bases; bases with no gene match: 5. This CDR3 has 17 residues. Here the CDR3 DNA reads TGCGCCAGCAGCCAAGAAGGCCTAGCGGGGGACTCCTACGAGCAGTACTTC. Protein sequence: CASSQEGLAGDSYEQYF.

CDR3: CASSGTGLGETQYF. In DNA form, the CDR3 reads TGTGCCAGCAGTGGTACAGGGTTGGGAGAGACCCAGTACTTC. The genes are TRBV2 and TRBJ2-5, with D possibly TRBD1 on 6 matching bases. Per the germline V gene, CDR1 is SNHLY and CDR2 is FYNNEI. This CDR3 spans 14 amino acids. V was cut by 4 bases and J by 4 bases, with 13 bases left in between.

The chain combines TRBV20-1 with TRBJ1-2; D call uncertain. Looked up from germline, CDR1 is DFQATT and CDR2 is SNEGSKA (reference sequence). This CDR3 region has 13 residues. The V end lost 0 bases, the J end lost 4 bases, and 9 bases lay between the germline ends. CDR3 sequence: CSARDESSYGYTF. CDR3 DNA: TGCAGTGCTAGAGATGAAAGCTCCTATGGCTACACCTTC.

This clonotype was found many times. V and J are TRBV5-4 and TRBJ2-7, with unresolved D. V was pared by 4 bases and J by 0 bases, with 20 bases between. The V gene's germline CDR1 is SGHNT and CDR2 YYREEE (reference sequence). This CDR3 comprises 17 residues. The CDR3 DNA follows: TGTGCCAGCAGCCACCATACCTCAAGCGAAAACTCCTACGAGCAGTACTTC. It translates to CASSHHTSSENSYEQYF.